This T cell receptor (beta chain) was sequenced for a study of immune heterogeneity within non-small cell lung tumors. About the study: In total, the tumors were 4 squamous cell carcinomas, around 10 non-squamous carcinomas and 1 not otherwise specified.

The CDR3 spans 15 residues. V lost 6 bases and J 8 bases, leaving 20 bases between the germline ends. This clonotype was found a few times. The antigen remains unidentified. Being one base from a much bigger clone, this may be a read error. Findings of the study overall: Within a patient, dominant CDR3 beta clonotypes were shared across sites, though different locations had unique frequent clones. Individual patients had largely distinct high-frequency T-cell receptor beta clonotypes. Local tumor mutational burden correlated moderately but significantly with local T-cell clonality (R approximately 0.35).

Multiplex PCR with 32 V and 13 J primers amplified TCR beta CDR3. From the multiplex PCR reads, TCRdb called clonotypes with MiXCR, one entry per CDR3 protein. The sample records roughly 14,000 distinct CDR3 sequences, approximately 30% being singletons. With approximately 650 ng used per sample, the template was genomic DNA from bulk tumor. Several far-apart biopsies were taken per primary tumor during surgery. Their non-small cell lung cancer was newly diagnosed and untreated, and the patients underwent curative surgery. The rearrangement links TRBV12-3 or TRBV12-4 to TRBJ1-5; D is unclear. Sequencing was done on a sample of lung tumor tissue. The sequence derives from a man aged 40-49 years with non-small cell lung cancer. CDR3 sequence: CASSSLRSGGKPQHF. The DNA of the CDR3 is TGTGCCAGCAGCTCTCTCAGGTCCGGAGGGAAGCCCCAGCATTTT.